The rows below give T cell receptor beta chains drawn from one sample of a study of blood T cell repertoires in COVID-19. Sequencing used immunoSEQ multiplex PCR; TCRdb keeps in-frame clones, though not all of them. The profile shows around 140,000 clones, more than 65% of them singletons. Source material: peripheral blood. The receptor source for this set is a man aged 55-75 years with active or convalescent COVID-19. Both conserved end residues are part of each CDR3.

CDR3,V
CAISQGLGNQPQHF,TRBV10-3
CASSSGTRGDTEAFF,TRBV5-8
CATSDPREGNQPQHF,TRBV24-1
CASSRGQTLMNTEAFF,TRBV5-8
CASSHPGLAGSSDTQYF,TRBV6-2/TRBV6-3
CATSGQRDTDTQYF,TRBV24-1
CASSAAAGFGNTIYF,TRBV9
CASSQEGLAGGRDIQYF,TRBV4-3
CASSYSPRYTEAFF,TRBV6-5
CASSLLYRGLNEQYF,TRBV7-6
CASSPPGTGKETQYF,TRBV7-9
CASSPQQELYEQYF,TRBV4-1
CASSDLAGGDTGELFF,TRBV25-1
CASRGQQNTEAFF,TRBV10-1
CASSLEFRGNTEAFF,TRBV11-2
CASRPWGGSGNTIYF,TRBV5-4
CASSGRTSGGADTQYF,TRBV7-2
CASSPRQDRYEQYF,TRBV6-5
CASSNRQGVNTEAFF,TRBV2
CASSLEYRGNSPLHF,TRBV28
CASSETGGSNYGYTF,TRBV9
CASSHIIPMWREGWNEQFF,TRBV11-2
CASLLTYEQYF,TRBV2
CASSLSGGSYNSPLHF,TRBV7-2
CASSLEGSGNQPQHF,TRBV9
CASSWTGMNTGELFF,TRBV11-3
CASSPGWHSNQPQHF,TRBV5-6
CASSSLAGGLSYNEQFF,TRBV5-5
CASSLAIAASTDTQYF,TRBV5-8
CAWSTGFYNEQFF,TRBV30
CASSQDREASSYNSPLHF,TRBV14
CASSLRGMGQDYGYTF,TRBV27
CASGGPGVNEQFF,TRBV12-5
CASSFGIYKFF,TRBV12-3/TRBV12-4
CATHRGRVTEAFF,TRBV6-5
CATSEDRGQAFF,TRBV24-1
CASSKLDEGDEQFF,TRBV21-1
CASSFATDTQYF,TRBV5-1
CASSLGPNRDYGYTF,TRBV13
CASSSDRGPSPMNTEAFF,TRBV5-5
CASSSDSYFNYGYTF,TRBV6-2/TRBV6-3
CASRPGRRINTEAFF,TRBV6-5
CASSPGTGLSGYTF,TRBV5-4
CASRYDRAYGYTF,TRBV2
CASTLQGGTGELFF,TRBV27
CASSPRSGQDSPLHF,TRBV18